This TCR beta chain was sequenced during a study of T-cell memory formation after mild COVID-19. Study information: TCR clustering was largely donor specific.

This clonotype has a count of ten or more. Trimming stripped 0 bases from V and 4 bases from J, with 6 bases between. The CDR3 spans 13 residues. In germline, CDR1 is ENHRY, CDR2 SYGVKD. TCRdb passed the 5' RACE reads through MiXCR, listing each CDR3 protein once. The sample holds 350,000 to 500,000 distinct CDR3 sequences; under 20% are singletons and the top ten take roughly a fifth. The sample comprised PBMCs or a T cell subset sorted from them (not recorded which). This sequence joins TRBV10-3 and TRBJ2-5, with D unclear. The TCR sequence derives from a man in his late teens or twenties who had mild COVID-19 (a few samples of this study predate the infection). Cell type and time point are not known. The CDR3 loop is CAISESLTETQYF. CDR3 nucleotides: TGTGCCATCAGTGAGTCCTTAACAGAGACCCAGTACTTC.